Shown below are 10 T cell receptor beta chains from a single sample sequenced in a study of blood T cell repertoires in COVID-19. Measured with immunoSEQ multiplex PCR; TCRdb has only the in-frame clones, and not every one. In the table there are about 140,000 clones, 70% to 90% of which are singletons. Sequenced material: peripheral blood. The origin of the receptors is a man in his forties or fifties with acute or convalescent COVID-19.

The chain joins TRBV4-1 to TRBJ2-7, with D hard to call. This CDR3 is built from 13 residues. V was trimmed by 1 base and J by 2 bases, leaving 6 bases between them. The V gene's germline CDR1 is MGHRA and CDR2 YSYEKL. CDR3: CASSQVGPYEQYF. CDR3 sequence (DNA): TGCGCCAGCAGCCAAGTGGGCCCCTACGAGCAGTACTTC.

The chain recombines TRBV27 with TRBJ2-7, with 8 positions matching TRBD1. The CDR3 length is 14 residues. J gave up 4 bases and V 6 bases, and 8 bases lay outside the gene matches. Germline lookup yields CDR1 MNHEY and CDR2 SMNVEV (reference sequence). CDR3 nucleotides: TGTGCCAGCAGCCTCCGGGACAGGATGTACGAGCAGTACTTC. It specifies CASSLRDRMYEQYF.

The chain is built from TRBV14 and TRBJ2-1; TRBD2 matches at 8 bases. Germline CDR1 SGHDN, CDR2 FVKESK. Trimming took 1 base from V and 5 from J; bases not matched to a gene: 4. The CDR3 sequence is 15 residues long. The CDR3 spells CASSQVAGGHNEQFF. The CDR3 DNA reads TGTGCCAGCAGCCAAGTCGCGGGGGGACACAATGAGCAGTTCTTC.

J is TRBJ2-7 and V is TRBV5-4; 10 positions agree with TRBD2. CDR1 SGHNT and CDR2 YYREEE come from the germline V gene (reference sequence). The CDR3 runs 15 residues. Trimming took 2 bases from V and 5 from J; bases not matched to a gene: 7. The CDR3 region has the DNA TGTGCCAGCAGCTTCCTAGCGGGAGTCAGGAACGAGCAGTACTTC. This sequence encodes CASSFLAGVRNEQYF.

The chain uses TRBV19 and TRBJ1-5; TRBD1 agrees at 10 bases. CDR1 LNHDA and CDR2 SQIVND come from the germline V gene (reference sequence). The CDR3 sequence is 13 residues long. V shed 4 bases, J shed 6 bases, and the junction held 0 bases outside the gene matches. The CDR3 nucleotides are TGTGCCAGTAGTAGGACAGGGGGTCAGCCCCAGCATTTT. It is translated as CASSRTGGQPQHF.

The chain carries TRBV5-1 and TRBJ1-6; D not certain. Deletions cut 0 bases from V and 5 bases from J, with 12 bases between. Germline CDR1 reads SGHRS; CDR2 reads YFSETQ. CDR3 length: 16 residues. The CDR3 protein is CASSLESPSNNSPLHF. CDR3 coding DNA: TGCGCCAGCAGCTTGGAAAGTCCTAGCAATAATTCACCCCTCCACTTT.

The table lists this clone with a few counts. CDR3 sequence: CATSDLETGECSAFF. The CDR3 DNA is TGTGCCACCAGTGATTTGGAGACAGGGGAATGCTCAGCTTTCTTT. The chain employs TRBV24-1 and TRBJ1-1, with 8 bases that match TRBD1. Germline V lookup: CDR1 KGHDR, CDR2 SFDVKD. The trim removed 0 bases at V and 10 bases at J, leaving 9 bases unmatched. CDR3 length equals 15 residues.

The rearrangement joins TRBV12-3 or TRBV12-4 to TRBJ1-5, with D perhaps TRBD1 (5 bases). This CDR3 comprises 13 residues. V shed 8 bases and J shed 4 bases, with 12 bases lying between them. The CDR3 region has the DNA TGTGCCAGCGGGGCAGGAAGGAATCAGCCCCAGCATTTT. Its protein product is CASGAGRNQPQHF.

The genes are TRBV10-3 and TRBJ1-4, with 8 bases identical to TRBD1. Per the germline V gene, CDR1 is ENHRY and CDR2 is SYGVKD. V lost 2 bases and J lost 7; bases outside the gene matches: 9. The CDR3 sequence is 16 residues long. DNA of the CDR3: TGTGCCATCAGTGAGCACGGGACAGGAGAAGGTGAAAAACTGTTTTTT. It translates to CAISEHGTGEGEKLFF.

V usage is TRBV7-9 and J usage is TRBJ1-2; maybe TRBD1 (6 bases). The V and J ends lost 5 bases and 5 bases respectively, with 15 bases between them. The length of the CDR3 is 14 residues. CDR1 SEHNR and CDR2 FQNEAQ come from the germline V gene (reference sequence). The CDR3 protein is CASSPPTGLYGYTF. The CDR3, as DNA: TGTGCCAGCAGCCCTCCTACAGGGTTGTATGGCTACACCTTC.